This record covers a single TCR beta chain. Its specificity is unknown. This CDR3 region has 16 residues. The ends were cut back, 3 bases at V and 0 bases at J, with 13 bases in the middle. CDR1 and CDR2 (germline): SGHRS, YFSETQ. Arm-PCR of CDR3 regions and iRepertoire HTBI primers were the basis on which TCR beta libraries were built. MiXCR was run by TCRdb on the multiplex PCR reads, yielding one entry per CDR3 protein. The sample has about 400,000 distinct CDR3 sequences; 20% are singletons. The data were obtained in a study of regulatory T cells in long-lasting Graves disease. Study as a whole: A definition of persistent Graves' disease required over 5 years of antithyroid drugs plus positive TSH receptor antibodies. Findings and caveats of the study: Persistent disease was characterized by preferential usage of TRBV28, TRBJ1-2 and TRBJ2-5. A greater number of public clonotypes (roughly 2,700) was shared by persistent patients than by new patients (about 960).

Specified time point: persistent/refractory GD, antithyroid drugs over 5 years with positive TRAb. With RNA extracted from PBMCs as input, the TCR library was made. Approximately 10-milliliter peripheral blood samples went into EDTA tubes. The sequence derives from a female donor with Graves disease. The sequences come from peripheral blood mononuclear cells (PBMCs), collected when the disease was refractory, from a patient treated with antithyroid drugs. The rearrangement links TRBV5-1 to TRBJ2-4; D may be TRBD1 (5 bases). The CDR3 loop is CASSWGLGQAKNIQYF. CDR3 nucleotide sequence: TGCGCCAGCAGCTGGGGCCTAGGTCAAGCCAAAAACATTCAGTACTTC.